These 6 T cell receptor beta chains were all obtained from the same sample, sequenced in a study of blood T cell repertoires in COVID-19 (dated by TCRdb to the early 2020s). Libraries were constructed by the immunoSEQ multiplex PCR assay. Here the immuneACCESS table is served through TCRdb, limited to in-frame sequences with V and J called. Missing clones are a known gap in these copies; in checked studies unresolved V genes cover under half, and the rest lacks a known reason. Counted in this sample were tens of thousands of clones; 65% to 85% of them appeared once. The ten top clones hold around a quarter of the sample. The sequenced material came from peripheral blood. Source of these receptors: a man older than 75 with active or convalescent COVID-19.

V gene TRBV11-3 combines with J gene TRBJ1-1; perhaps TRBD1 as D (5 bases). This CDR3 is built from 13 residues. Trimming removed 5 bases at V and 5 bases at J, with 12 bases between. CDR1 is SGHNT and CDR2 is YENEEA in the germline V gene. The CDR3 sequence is CASSQLGGTEAFF. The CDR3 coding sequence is TGTGCCAGCAGCCAGCTGGGGGGTACTGAAGCTTTCTTT. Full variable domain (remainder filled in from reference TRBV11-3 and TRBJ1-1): EAGVVQSPRYKIIEKKQPVAFWCNPISGHNTLYWYLQNLGQGPELLIRYENEEAVDDSQLPKDRFSAERLKGVDSTLKIQPAELGDSAVYLCASSQLGGTEAFFGQGTRLTVV.

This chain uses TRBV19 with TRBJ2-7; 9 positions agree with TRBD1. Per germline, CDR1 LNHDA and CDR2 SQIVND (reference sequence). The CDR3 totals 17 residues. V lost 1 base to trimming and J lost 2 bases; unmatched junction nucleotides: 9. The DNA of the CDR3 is TGTGCCAGTAGTATAGTTCTCCCGACAGGGGGGACCTACGAGCAGTACTTC. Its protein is CASSIVLPTGGTYEQYF.

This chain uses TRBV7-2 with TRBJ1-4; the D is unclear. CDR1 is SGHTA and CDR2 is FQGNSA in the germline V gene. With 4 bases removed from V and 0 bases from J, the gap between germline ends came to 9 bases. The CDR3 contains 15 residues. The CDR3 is CASSSRFATNEKLFF. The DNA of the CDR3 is TGTGCCAGCAGCTCCAGGTTTGCAACTAATGAAAAACTGTTTTTT.

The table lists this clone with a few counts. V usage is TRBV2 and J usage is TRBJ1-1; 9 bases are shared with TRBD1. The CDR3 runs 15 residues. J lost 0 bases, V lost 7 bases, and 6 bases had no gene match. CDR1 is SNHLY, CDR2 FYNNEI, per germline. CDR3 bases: TGTGCCAGCATGGACAGGGGACCTATGAACACTGAAGCTTTCTTT. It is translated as CASMDRGPMNTEAFF. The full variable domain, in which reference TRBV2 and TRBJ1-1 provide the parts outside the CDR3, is EPEVTQTPSHQVTQMGQEVILRCVPISNHLYFYWYRQILGQKVEFLVSFYNNEISEKSEIFDDQFSVERPDGSNFTLKIRSTKLEDSAMYFCASMDRGPMNTEAFFGQGTRLTVV.

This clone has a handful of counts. CDR3 DNA sequence: TGCAGCTCGAAGGGACAGGGCGGGAATGAGCAGTTCTTC. Translation gives CSSKGQGGNEQFF. V and J are TRBV29-1 and TRBJ2-1; TRBD1 matches at 9 bases. The CDR3 has 13 residues. The V segment lost 8 bases and the J segment 7 bases; nucleotides outside the gene matches: 9. The V gene's germline CDR1 is SQVTM and CDR2 ANQGSEA.

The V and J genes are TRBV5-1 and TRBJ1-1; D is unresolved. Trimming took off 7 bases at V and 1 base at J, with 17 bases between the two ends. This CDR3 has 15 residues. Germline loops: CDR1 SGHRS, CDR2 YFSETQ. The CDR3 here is CASRRGFTGNTEAFF. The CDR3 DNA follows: TGCGCCAGCCGCCGTGGTTTCACGGGGAACACTGAAGCTTTCTTT.